One sample yielded the 8 T cell receptor beta chains listed below, sequenced in a study of blood T cell repertoires in COVID-19. Measured with immunoSEQ multiplex PCR; TCRdb has only the in-frame clones, and not every one. The table has around 25,000 clones, 90% to 95% seen once. The specimen sequenced was peripheral blood. All receptors derive from a human donor with active COVID-19. The donor label of this sample is uncertain.

This clone was seen only a few times. This chain uses TRBV27 with TRBJ1-1; 9 bases fit TRBD1. J was trimmed by 0 bases and V by 2 bases; bases with no gene match: 22. CDR3 length equals 22 residues. Per the germline V gene, CDR1 is MNHEY and CDR2 is SMNVEV (reference sequence). The CDR3 DNA reads as TGTGCCAGCAGTTTAGAGAAGGATTTACAGGGGGCGACTCACCAAATGAACACTGAAGCTTTCTTT. It codes for CASSLEKDLQGATHQMNTEAFF.

The chain combines TRBV20-1 with TRBJ2-1; 7 nucleotides agree with TRBD2. The germline V gene encodes CDR1 DFQATT and CDR2 SNEGSKA (reference sequence). This CDR3 has 17 residues. Trimming removed 3 bases from V and 0 bases from J; junction bases left unmatched: 11. CDR3: CSASPWVTSASYNEQFF. CDR3 sequence (DNA): TGCAGTGCTAGTCCGTGGGTCACTAGCGCCTCCTACAATGAGCAGTTCTTC.

This clone occurred once. The chain is built from TRBV6-4 and TRBJ2-2, with TRBD1 matching over 8 bases. The ends lost 0 bases at V and 3 bases at J; junction bases unmatched: 0. Germline V gene lookup returns CDR1 MRHNA and CDR2 SNTAGT. CDR3 length: 15 residues. The CDR3 DNA reads as TGTGCCAGCAGTGACTCGGACAGGGACACCGGGGAGCTGTTTTTT. It translates to CASSDSDRDTGELFF.

J is TRBJ2-3 and V is TRBV18; unclear D gene. Trimming cost V 0 bases and J 6 bases, with 7 bases left between them. Germline values: CDR1 KGHSH, CDR2 LQKENI. The CDR3 totals 13 residues. The CDR3 sequence is CASSPPVEDTQYF. As DNA, the CDR3 is TGTGCCAGCTCACCACCGGTGGAGGATACGCAGTATTTT.

The chain employs TRBV3-1 (or the pseudogene TRBV3-2) and TRBJ2-6; the match to TRBD1 covers 8 bases. The V gene end was trimmed by 0 bases and the J gene end by 0 bases; junction bases not matched to a gene: 7. This CDR3 has 19 residues. From germline, CDR1 is LGHDT and CDR2 YNNKEL (reference sequence). The DNA for the CDR3 is TGTGCCAGCAGCCAAGAAGGACAGGGTCTTGGCTCTGGGGCCAACGTCCTGACTTTC. The encoded protein is CASSQEGQGLGSGANVLTF.

The chain combines TRBV30 with TRBJ2-1; 7 positions agree with TRBD1. After removal of 5 bases from V and 0 bases from J, the junction contained 4 bases not matched to a gene. Germline V lookup: CDR1 GTSNPN, CDR2 SVGIG (reference sequence). The CDR3 is made up of 14 amino acids. The CDR3 region is CAWAGTASYNEQFF. As DNA, the CDR3 is TGTGCCTGGGCCGGGACAGCCTCCTACAATGAGCAGTTCTTC.

This rearrangement joins TRBV28 to TRBJ1-1, with 7 bases aligning to TRBD1. Germline V CDR1 and CDR2: MDHEN, SYDVKM. The CDR3 is 13 residues long. The trim removed 4 bases at V and 4 bases at J, leaving 3 bases unmatched. Here the CDR3 DNA reads TGTGCCAGCAGTTCGACAGGGATCACTGAAGCTTTCTTT. It yields the protein CASSSTGITEAFF.

The CDR3 nucleotides are TGTGCCAGCAACGAGGACTCTTTCACTGAAGCTTTCTTT. Translation: CASNEDSFTEAFF. The J gene is TRBJ1-1, the V gene TRBV6-5, with D unclear. Germline-derived CDR1 and CDR2 are MNHEY and SVGAGI. There are 13 residues in the CDR3. V was pared by 7 bases and J by 4 bases, with 13 bases between.